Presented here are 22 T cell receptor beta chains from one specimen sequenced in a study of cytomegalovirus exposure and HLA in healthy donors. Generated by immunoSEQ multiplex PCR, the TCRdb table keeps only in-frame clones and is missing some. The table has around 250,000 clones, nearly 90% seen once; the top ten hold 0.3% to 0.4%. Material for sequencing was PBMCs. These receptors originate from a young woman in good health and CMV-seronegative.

CDR3 DNA sequence: TGTGCCAGCAGTGAAGGACACTCTGGAAACACCATATATTTT. This sequence encodes CASSEGHSGNTIYF. The V call is TRBV2, the J call TRBJ1-3; D not certain. This CDR3 contains 14 residues. The germline gives CDR1 SNHLY, CDR2 FYNNEI. V was cut by 1 base and J by 0 bases, with 4 bases left in between.

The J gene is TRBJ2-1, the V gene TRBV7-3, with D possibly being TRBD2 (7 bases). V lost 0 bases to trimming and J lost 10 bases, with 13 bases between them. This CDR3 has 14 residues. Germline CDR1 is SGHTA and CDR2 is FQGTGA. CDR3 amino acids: CASSLTGGTYEQFF. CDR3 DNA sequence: TGTGCCAGCAGCTTAACGGGGGGGACATACGAGCAGTTCTTC.

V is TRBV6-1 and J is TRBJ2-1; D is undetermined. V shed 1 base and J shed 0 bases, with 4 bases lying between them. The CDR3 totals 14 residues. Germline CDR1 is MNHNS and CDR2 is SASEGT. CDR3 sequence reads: CASSEGGSYNEQFF. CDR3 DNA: TGTGCCAGCAGTGAAGGAGGCTCCTACAATGAGCAGTTCTTC.

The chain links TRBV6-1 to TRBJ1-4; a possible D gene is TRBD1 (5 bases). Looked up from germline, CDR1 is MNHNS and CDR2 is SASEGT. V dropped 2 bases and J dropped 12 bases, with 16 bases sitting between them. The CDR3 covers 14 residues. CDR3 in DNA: TGTGCCAGCAGTGAACGGACACGCGAGGACGAACTGTTTTTT. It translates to CASSERTREDELFF.

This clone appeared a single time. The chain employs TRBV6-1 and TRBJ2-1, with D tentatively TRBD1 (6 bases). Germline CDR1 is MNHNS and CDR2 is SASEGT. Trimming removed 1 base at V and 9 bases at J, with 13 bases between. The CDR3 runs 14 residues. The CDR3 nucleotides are TGTGCCAGCAGTGAAGGGACAGTACAGAGTGAGCAGTTCTTC. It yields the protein CASSEGTVQSEQFF.

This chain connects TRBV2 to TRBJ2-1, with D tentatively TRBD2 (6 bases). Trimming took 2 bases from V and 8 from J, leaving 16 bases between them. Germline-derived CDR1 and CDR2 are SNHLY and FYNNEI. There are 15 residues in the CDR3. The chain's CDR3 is CASSERRGGSDEQFF. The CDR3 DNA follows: TGTGCCAGCAGTGAACGGCGGGGAGGTAGCGATGAGCAGTTCTTC.

The CDR3 coding sequence is TGTGCCAGCAGCAACAGGGCTTTCGCAGGTGGCTACACCTTC. This encodes CASSNRAFAGGYTF. The chain is built from TRBV7-6 and TRBJ1-2; TRBD1 is a possible D gene (6 bases). CDR1 SGHVS and CDR2 FNYEAQ come from the germline V gene. Trimming took off 5 bases at V and 7 bases at J, with 17 bases between the two ends. This CDR3 spans 14 amino acids.

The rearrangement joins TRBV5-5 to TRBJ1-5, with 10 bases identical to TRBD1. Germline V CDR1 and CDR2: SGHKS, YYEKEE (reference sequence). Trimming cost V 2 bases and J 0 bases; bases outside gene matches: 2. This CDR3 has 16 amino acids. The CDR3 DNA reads TGTGCCAGCAGCTTTGGGACAGGGGTTAGCAATCAGCCCCAGCATTTT. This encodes CASSFGTGVSNQPQHF. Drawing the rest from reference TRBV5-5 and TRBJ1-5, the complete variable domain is DAGVTQSPTHLIKTRGQQVTLRCSPISGHKSVSWYQQVLGQGPQFIFQYYEKEERGRGNFPDRFSARQFPNYSSELNVNALLLGDSALYLCASSFGTGVSNQPQHFGDGTRLSIL.

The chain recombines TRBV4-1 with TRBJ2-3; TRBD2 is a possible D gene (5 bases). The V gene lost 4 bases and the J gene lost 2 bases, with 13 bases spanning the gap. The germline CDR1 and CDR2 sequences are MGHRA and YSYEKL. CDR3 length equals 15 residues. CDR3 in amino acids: CASSRKDSVTDTQYF. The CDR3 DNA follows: TGCGCCAGCAGCCGGAAGGACTCCGTCACAGATACGCAGTATTTT.

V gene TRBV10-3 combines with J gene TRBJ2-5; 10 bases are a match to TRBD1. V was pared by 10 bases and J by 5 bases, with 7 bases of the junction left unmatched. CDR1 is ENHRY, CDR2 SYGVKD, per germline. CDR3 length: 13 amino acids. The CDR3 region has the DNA TGTGCCACCTGGACAGGGGGTACGGAGACCCAGTACTTC. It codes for CATWTGGTETQYF.

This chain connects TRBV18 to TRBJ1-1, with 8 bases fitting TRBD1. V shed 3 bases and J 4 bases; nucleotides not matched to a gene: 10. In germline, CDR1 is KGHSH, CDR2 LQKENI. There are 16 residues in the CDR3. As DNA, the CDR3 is TGTGCCAGCTCACCCATCGATTTTACAGGGGGCACTGAAGCTTTCTTT. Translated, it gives CASSPIDFTGGTEAFF.

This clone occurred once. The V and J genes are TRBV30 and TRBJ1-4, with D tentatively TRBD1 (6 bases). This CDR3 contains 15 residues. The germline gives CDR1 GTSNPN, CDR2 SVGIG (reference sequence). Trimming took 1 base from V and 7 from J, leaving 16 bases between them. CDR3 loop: CAWSGAGAWGEKLFF. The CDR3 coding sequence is TGTGCCTGGAGTGGTGCAGGGGCTTGGGGTGAAAAACTGTTTTTT.

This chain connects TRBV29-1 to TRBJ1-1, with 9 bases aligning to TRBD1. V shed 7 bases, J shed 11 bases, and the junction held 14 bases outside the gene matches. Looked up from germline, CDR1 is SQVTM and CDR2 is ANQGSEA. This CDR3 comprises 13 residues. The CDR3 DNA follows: TGCAGCGCCACGGGACAGGGTAGTCTGTGGGCTTTCTTT. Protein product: CSATGQGSLWAFF.

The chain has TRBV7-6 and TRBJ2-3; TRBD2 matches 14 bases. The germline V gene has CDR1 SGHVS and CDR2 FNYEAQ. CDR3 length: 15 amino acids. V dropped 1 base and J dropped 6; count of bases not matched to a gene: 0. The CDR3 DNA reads TGTGCCAGCAGCTTAGGACTAGCGGGGGGGGATACGCAGTATTTT. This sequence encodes CASSLGLAGGDTQYF.

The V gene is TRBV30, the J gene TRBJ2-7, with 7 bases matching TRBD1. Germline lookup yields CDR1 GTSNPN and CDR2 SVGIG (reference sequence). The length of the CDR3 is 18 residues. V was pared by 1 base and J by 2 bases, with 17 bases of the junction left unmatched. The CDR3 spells CAWSAPRQGLGWTYEQYF. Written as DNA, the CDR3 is TGTGCCTGGAGTGCCCCCCGACAGGGCCTAGGGTGGACCTACGAGCAGTACTTC.

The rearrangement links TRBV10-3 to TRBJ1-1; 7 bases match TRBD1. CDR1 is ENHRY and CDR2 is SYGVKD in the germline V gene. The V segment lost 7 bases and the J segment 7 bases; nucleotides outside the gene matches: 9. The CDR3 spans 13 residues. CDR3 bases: TGTGCCATCACCAGATTAGGGACAGATGAAGCTTTCTTT. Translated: CAITRLGTDEAFF.

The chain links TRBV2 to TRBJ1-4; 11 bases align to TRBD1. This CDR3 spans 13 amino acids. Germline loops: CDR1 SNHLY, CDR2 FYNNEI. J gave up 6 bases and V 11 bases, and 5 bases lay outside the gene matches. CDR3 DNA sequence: TGTGCCGGGGAGGGACAGGGGGATGAAAAACTGTTTTTT. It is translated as CAGEGQGDEKLFF.

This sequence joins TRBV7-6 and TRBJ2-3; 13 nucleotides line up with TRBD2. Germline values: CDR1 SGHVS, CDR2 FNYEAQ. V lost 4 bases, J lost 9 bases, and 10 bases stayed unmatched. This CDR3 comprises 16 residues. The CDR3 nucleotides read TGTGCCAGCAGCTCTAGACTAGCGGGGGGTTCGGAAACGCAGTATTTT. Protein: CASSSRLAGGSETQYF.

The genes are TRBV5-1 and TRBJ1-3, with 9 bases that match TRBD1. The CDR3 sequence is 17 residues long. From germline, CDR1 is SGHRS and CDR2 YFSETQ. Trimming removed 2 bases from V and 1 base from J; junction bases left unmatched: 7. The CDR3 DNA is TGCGCCAGCAGCTTCGACCCACAGGGGGCTTCTGGAAACACCATATATTTT. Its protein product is CASSFDPQGASGNTIYF.

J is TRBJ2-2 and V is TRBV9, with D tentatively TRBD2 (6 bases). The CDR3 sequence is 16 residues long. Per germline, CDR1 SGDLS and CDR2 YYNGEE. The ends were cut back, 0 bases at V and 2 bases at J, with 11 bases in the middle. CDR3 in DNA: TGTGCCAGCAGCGTAGGGGTCGGGAGTAACACCGGGGAGCTGTTTTTT. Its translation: CASSVGVGSNTGELFF.

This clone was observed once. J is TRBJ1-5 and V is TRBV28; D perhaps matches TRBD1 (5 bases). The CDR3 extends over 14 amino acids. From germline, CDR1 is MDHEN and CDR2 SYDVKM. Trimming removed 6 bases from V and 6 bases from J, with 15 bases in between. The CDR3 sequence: CASRMDKSGQPQHF. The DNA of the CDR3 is TGTGCCAGCAGGATGGACAAATCCGGTCAGCCCCAGCATTTT.

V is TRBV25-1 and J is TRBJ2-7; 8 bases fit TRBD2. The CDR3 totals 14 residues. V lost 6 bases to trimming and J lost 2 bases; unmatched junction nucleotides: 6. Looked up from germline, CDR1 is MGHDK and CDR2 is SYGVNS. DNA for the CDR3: TGTGCCAGCAGCTATAGCGGGGAGGCCTACGAGCAGTACTTC. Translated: CASSYSGEAYEQYF.